These T cell receptor beta chains were read from a single sample in a study of cytotoxic CD8 clonotypes in ibrutinib-treated CLL. Sequencing used immunoSEQ multiplex PCR; TCRdb keeps in-frame clones, though not all of them. Among around 60,000 clones, more than 70% were seen once, and the ten largest hold roughly 45%. Here the sequenced sample was PBMCs, taken after 12 months of ibrutinib treatment. These receptors were collected from a human donor with chronic lymphocytic leukemia. Both conserved end residues are part of each CDR3. Fields, in order: clone size, D gene, J gene, CDR3 length, V gene, CDR3 DNA, CDR3 protein. D genes are given only for firm matches. Size is omitted from some rows. Given values are once, few, many or a class for expanded clones.

few | . | TRBJ1-4 | 14 | TRBV28 | TGTGCCAGCAGGGCACAGTTAACTAATGAAAAACTGTTTTTT | CASRAQLTNEKLFF
. | . | TRBJ1-5 | 14 | TRBV28 | TGTGCCAGCAGCCTGCGGGGGCCTGGGCAGCCCCAGCATTTT | CASSLRGPGQPQHF
. | . | TRBJ1-4 | 13 | TRBV19 | TGTGCCAGTAGTGAGGGTATCGGTGAAAAACTGTTTTTT | CASSEGIGEKLFF
. | . | TRBJ2-5 | 13 | TRBV4-1 | TGCGCCAGCAGCCATGTAGGGGGAGAGACCCAGTACTTC | CASSHVGGETQYF
. | . | TRBJ1-5 | 12 | TRBV6-5 | TGTGCCAGCAGTACGGGGGGTCAGCCCCAGCATTTT | CASSTGGQPQHF
. | TRBD1 | TRBJ2-1 | 14 | TRBV7-8 | TGTGCCAGCAGCCCTCGGGACAGCCTTAACGAGCAGTTCTTC | CASSPRDSLNEQFF
. | . | TRBJ2-7 | 14 | TRBV2 | TGTGCCAGCATGCGGGACAGCAGCTCCTACGAGCAGTACTTC | CASMRDSSSYEQYF
. | . | TRBJ2-1 | 10 | TRBV29-1 | TGCAGCGTTGAAAGGGGCCCCCAGTTCTTC | CSVERGPQFF
. | . | TRBJ2-2 | 14 | TRBV18 | TGTGCCAGCTCACCATTAGAGAACACCGGGGAGCTGTTTTTT | CASSPLENTGELFF
. | TRBD1 | TRBJ2-2 | 15 | TRBV7-9 | TGTGCCAGCAGCTCAGAGGGGGCGCGGACCGGGGAGCTGTTTTTT | CASSSEGARTGELFF
. | . | TRBJ2-1 | 16 | TRBV11-3 | TGTGCCAGCAGCTTAGATACCCGAGGGAGCCGCAATGAGCAGTTCTTC | CASSLDTRGSRNEQFF
once | TRBD1 | TRBJ2-7 | 15 | TRBV7-2 | TGTGCCAGCAGCTCCATGGACAGGGGGTCCTACGAGCAGTACTTC | CASSSMDRGSYEQYF
. | . | TRBJ1-2 | 13 | TRBV19 | TGTGCCAGTAGTATATACACTAACTATGGCTACACCTTC | CASSIYTNYGYTF
. | . | TRBJ1-2 | 15 | TRBV2 | TGTGCCAGCAGACCAGGGACTCGGGTCGGCTATGGCTACACCTTC | CASRPGTRVGYGYTF
once | TRBD1 | TRBJ1-5 | 16 | TRBV2 | TGTGCCAGCAGTGTTCAACAGGGGTTAGGCAATCAGCCCCAGCATTTT | CASSVQQGLGNQPQHF
. | . | TRBJ1-1 | 13 | TRBV7-9 | TGTGCCAGCAGCTTAGAAATGGGAACTGAAGCTTTCTTT | CASSLEMGTEAFF
. | . | TRBJ1-1 | 13 | TRBV30 | TGTGCCTGGACGGTATGGGGTTCGACTGAAGCTTTCTTT | CAWTVWGSTEAFF
. | TRBD2 | TRBJ2-5 | 17 | TRBV11-2 | TGTGCCAGCAGCTTACGAAGTCTAGCGGGAGGCTGGGAGACCCAGTACTTC | CASSLRSLAGGWETQYF
few | TRBD2 | TRBJ2-1 | 17 | TRBV5-1 | TGCGCCAGCAGCTTGTCGCCTAGCGGCCTCACGGGGAATGAGCAGTTCTTC | CASSLSPSGLTGNEQFF
few | . | TRBJ2-1 | 11 | TRBV2 | TGTGCCAGCAGGCCGTACAATGAGCAGTTCTTC | CASRPYNEQFF
. | TRBD1 | TRBJ1-5 | 13 | TRBV7-3 | TGTGCCAGCAGCTCACAGACAGGGGAGCCCCAGCATTTT | CASSSQTGEPQHF
. | . | TRBJ1-1 | 13 | TRBV5-1 | TGCGCCAGCAGCTTGAGGGGAAACACTGAAGCTTTCTTT | CASSLRGNTEAFF
. | TRBD2 | TRBJ2-3 | 16 | TRBV9 | TGTGCCAGCAGCGTAGGGACTAGCCAGGCGACAGATACGCAGTATTTT | CASSVGTSQATDTQYF
once | . | TRBJ2-5 | 13 | TRBV27 | TGTGCCAGCAGTTTACGACCGGGTGAGACCCAGTACTTC | CASSLRPGETQYF
. | . | TRBJ2-5 | 11 | TRBV27 | TGTGCCAGCCGACGACAAGAGACCCAGTACTTC | CASRRQETQYF
. | TRBD1 | TRBJ1-2 | 15 | TRBV6-5 | TGTGCCAGCAGCCGACAGGGGGTTACGGACTATGGCTACACCTTC | CASSRQGVTDYGYTF
. | TRBD1 | TRBJ1-5 | 16 | TRBV28 | TGTGCCAGCCTTAGGGGGGACAGGGGATACAATCAGCCCCAGCATTTT | CASLRGDRGYNQPQHF
once | . | TRBJ2-3 | 17 | TRBV7-6 | TGTGCCAGCAGCTCCACCTCAGGGGAGAAGGCCACAGATACGCAGTATTTT | CASSSTSGEKATDTQYF
. | . | TRBJ2-7 | 14 | TRBV7-9 | TGTGCCAGCAGCCCACGGGACGGAGTTTACGAGCAGTACTTC | CASSPRDGVYEQYF
. | TRBD1 | TRBJ2-7 | 14 | TRBV7-8 | TGTGCCAGCAGCACAGACCCCACAGGGGTCGAGCAGTACTTC | CASSTDPTGVEQYF
. | . | TRBJ1-2 | 14 | TRBV4-2 | TGTGCCAGCAGCCAAGATAGGACAGCCTATGGCTACACCTTC | CASSQDRTAYGYTF
. | TRBD1 | TRBJ1-2 | 15 | TRBV6-6 | TGTGCCAGCAGTTACTCCACAGGGGGCTTCTATGGCTACACCTTC | CASSYSTGGFYGYTF
. | . | TRBJ2-1 | 13 | TRBV11-2 | TGTGCCAGCAGCTTAGTGGGAGCCCCTGGGCAGTTCTTC | CASSLVGAPGQFF
. | . | TRBJ2-3 | 15 | TRBV30 | TGTGCCTGGAGTAGTCGGCTATGGCCCGCGGATACGCAGTATTTT | CAWSSRLWPADTQYF
. | . | TRBJ2-1 | 16 | TRBV4-1 | TGCGCCAGCAGCCAGGTGGACTTAATCTCCTACAATGAGCAGTTCTTC | CASSQVDLISYNEQFF
few | . | TRBJ2-7 | 11 | TRBV2 | TGTGCAACGCAGCGGGTTGGAGAGCAGTACTTC | CATQRVGEQYF
. | TRBD2 | TRBJ2-1 | 16 | TRBV9 | TGTGCCAGCAGCGCCGGACTAGCGGGAGGGTTGAATGAGCAGTTCTTC | CASSAGLAGGLNEQFF
. | . | TRBJ2-3 | 13 | TRBV5-1 | TGCGCCAGCAGCTCCCGCGGGTCAGATACGCAGTATTTT | CASSSRGSDTQYF
. | . | TRBJ2-3 | 16 | TRBV9 | TGTGCCAGCAGCGCGCTCGGCAGTTCTAGCACAGATACGCAGTATTTT | CASSALGSSSTDTQYF
. | TRBD1 | TRBJ1-5 | 13 | TRBV18 | TGTGCCAGCTCTCAGGACAGGGTCCAGCCCCAGCATTTT | CASSQDRVQPQHF
. | . | TRBJ2-3 | 15 | TRBV9 | TGTGCCAGCAGCGCCGAGCCGGGGAGCACAGATACGCAGTATTTT | CASSAEPGSTDTQYF